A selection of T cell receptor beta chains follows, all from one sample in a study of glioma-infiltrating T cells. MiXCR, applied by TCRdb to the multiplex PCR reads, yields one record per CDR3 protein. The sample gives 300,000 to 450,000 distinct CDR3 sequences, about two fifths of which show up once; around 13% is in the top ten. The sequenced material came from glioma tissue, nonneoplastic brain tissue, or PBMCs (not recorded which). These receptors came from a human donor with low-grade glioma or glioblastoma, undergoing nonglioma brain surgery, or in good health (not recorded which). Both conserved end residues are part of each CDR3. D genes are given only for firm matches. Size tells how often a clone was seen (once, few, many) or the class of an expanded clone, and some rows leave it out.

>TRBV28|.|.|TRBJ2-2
TGTGCCAGCAGTTTAACGGCAGCTAACACCGGGGAGCTGTTTTTT
CASSLTAANTGELFF
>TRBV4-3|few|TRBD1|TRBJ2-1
TGCGCCAGCAGCCGGGACAGGGGGATAGATGAGCAGTTCTTC
CASSRDRGIDEQFF
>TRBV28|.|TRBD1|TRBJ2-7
TGTGCCAGCAGTCCCGGACAGGGACTGGTTTTAACCCCCGAGCAGTACTTC
CASSPGQGLVLTPEQYF
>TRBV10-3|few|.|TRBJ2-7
TGTGCCATCAGTGAGTCGGGTGTAGGGGCTGGCGAGCAGTACTTC
CAISESGVGAGEQYF
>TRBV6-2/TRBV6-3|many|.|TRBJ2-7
TGTGCCAGCGGGCTCTACTCCTACGAGCAGTACTTC
CASGLYSYEQYF
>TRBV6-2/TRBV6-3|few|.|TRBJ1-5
TGTGCCAGCAGCTTTCAGGGGCATCAGCCCCAGCATTTT
CASSFQGHQPQHF
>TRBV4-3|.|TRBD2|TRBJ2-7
TGCGCCAGCAGCCACCAAGCCGGGACTAGGGTTATCTACGAGCAGTACTTC
CASSHQAGTRVIYEQYF
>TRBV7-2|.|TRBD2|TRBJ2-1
TGTGCCAGCAGCTTAGTAGCGGGACTAGCGGGATATTCTTACAATGAGCAGTTCTTC
CASSLVAGLAGYSYNEQFF
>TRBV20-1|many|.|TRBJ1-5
TGCAGTGCAGACGGCACTAGTCGCAATCAGCCCCAGCATTTT
CSADGTSRNQPQHF
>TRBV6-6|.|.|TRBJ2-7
TGTGCCAGCAGCCCTCTCAGGGCAGGGGTGTCCTACGAGCAGTACTTC
CASSPLRAGVSYEQYF
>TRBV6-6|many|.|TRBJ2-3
TGTGCCAGCAGTTACCCGAAAAGGGCTAGCGCGAGCACAGATACGCAGTATTTT
CASSYPKRASASTDTQYF
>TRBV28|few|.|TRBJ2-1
TGTGCCAGCAGTTTCGGGTCACGCAATGAGCAGTTCTTC
CASSFGSRNEQFF
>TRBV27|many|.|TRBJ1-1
TGTGCCAGCAGTTTAATTGAGGGCACTGAAGCTTTCTTT
CASSLIEGTEAFF
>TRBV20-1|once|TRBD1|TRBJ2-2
TGCAGTGCTAGCCAGGGGGCCGGGGAGCTGCTTTTT
CSASQGAGELLF
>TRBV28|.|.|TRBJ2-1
TGTGCCAGCAGTTTAGCCGGTTTCTCCCCATCCTACAATGAGCAGTTCTTC
CASSLAGFSPSYNEQFF
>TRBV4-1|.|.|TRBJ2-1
TGCGCCAGCAGCCAAGGAGGGCGGGAAGCTAATGAGCAGTTCTTC
CASSQGGREANEQFF
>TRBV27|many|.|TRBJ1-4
TGTGCCAGCGGCAGGGGTGGCGAAAAACTGTTTTTT
CASGRGGEKLFF
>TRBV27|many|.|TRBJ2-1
TGTGCCAGCAGTTTATCGCGGGTGGGAAGCTCCTACAATGAGCAGTTCTTC
CASSLSRVGSSYNEQFF
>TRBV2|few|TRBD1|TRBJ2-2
TGTGCCAGCAGTGCGGGACAGTACACCGGGGAGCTGTTTTTT
CASSAGQYTGELFF
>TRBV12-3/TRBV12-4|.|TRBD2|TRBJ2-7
TGTGCCAGCTTGCCGGGGGGTGACCTACTTGAGCAGTACTTC
CASLPGGDLLEQYF
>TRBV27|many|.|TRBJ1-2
TGTGCCAGCAGTTTAATCGGGGGCTCTGGCTACACCTTC
CASSLIGGSGYTF
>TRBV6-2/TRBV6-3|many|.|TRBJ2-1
TGTGCCAGCTTAAGACCAGGCGAGAATGAGCAGTTCTTC
CASLRPGENEQFF
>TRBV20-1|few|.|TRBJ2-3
TGCAGTGCTAGAGATCGTGCCTTTCAGATGGGTACGCAGTATTTT
CSARDRAFQMGTQYF
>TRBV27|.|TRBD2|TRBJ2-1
TGTGCCAGCAGTTTTTGGACTAGAGGCCGTAATGAGCAGTTCTTC
CASSFWTRGRNEQFF
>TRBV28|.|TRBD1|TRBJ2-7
TGTGCCAGCCCCCCCTTAGGGGGCAGTCCCCACGAGCAGTACTTC
CASPPLGGSPHEQYF
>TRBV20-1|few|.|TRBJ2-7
TGCAGTGCTAGAGGCGGGATGGGCGGCTCCTACGAGCAGTACTTC
CSARGGMGGSYEQYF